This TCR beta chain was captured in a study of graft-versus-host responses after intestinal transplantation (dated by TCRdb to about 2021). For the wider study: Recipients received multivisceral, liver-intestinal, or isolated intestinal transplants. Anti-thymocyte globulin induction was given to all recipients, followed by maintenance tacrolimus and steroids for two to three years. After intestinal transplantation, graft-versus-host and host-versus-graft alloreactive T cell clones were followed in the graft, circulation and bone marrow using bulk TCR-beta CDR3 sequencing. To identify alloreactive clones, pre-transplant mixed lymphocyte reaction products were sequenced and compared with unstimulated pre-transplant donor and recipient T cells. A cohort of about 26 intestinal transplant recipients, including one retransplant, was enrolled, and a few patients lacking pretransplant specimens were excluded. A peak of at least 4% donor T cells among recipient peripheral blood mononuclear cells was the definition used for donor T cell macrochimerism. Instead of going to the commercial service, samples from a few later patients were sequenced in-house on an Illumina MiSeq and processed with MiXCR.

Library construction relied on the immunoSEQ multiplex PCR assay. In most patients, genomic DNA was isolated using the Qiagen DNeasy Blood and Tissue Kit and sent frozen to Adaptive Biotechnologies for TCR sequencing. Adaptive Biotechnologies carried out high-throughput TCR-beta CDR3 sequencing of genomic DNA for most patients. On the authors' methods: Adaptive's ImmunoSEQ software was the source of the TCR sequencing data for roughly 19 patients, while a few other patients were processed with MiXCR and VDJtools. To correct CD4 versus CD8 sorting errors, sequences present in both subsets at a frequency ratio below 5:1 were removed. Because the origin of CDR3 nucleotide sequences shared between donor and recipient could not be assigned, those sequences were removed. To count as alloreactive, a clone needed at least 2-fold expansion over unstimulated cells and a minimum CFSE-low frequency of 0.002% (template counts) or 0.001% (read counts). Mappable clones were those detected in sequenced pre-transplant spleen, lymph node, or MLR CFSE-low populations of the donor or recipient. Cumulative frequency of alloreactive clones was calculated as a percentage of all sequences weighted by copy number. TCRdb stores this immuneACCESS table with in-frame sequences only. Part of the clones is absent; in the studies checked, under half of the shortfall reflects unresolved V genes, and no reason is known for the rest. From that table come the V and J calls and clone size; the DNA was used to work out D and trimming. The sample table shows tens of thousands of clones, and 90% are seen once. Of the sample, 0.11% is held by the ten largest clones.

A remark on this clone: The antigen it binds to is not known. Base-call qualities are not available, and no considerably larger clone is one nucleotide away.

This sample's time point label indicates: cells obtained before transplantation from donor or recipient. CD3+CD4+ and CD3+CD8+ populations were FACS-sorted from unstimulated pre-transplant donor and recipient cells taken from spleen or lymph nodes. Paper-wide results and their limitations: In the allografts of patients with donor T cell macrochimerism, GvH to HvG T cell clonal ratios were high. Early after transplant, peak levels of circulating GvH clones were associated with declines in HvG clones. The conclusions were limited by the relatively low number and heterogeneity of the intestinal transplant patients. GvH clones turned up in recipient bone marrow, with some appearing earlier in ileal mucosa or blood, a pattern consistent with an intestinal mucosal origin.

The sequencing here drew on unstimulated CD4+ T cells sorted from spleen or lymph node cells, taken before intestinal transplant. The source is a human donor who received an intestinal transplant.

CDR3 loop: CASSSAGWTEYGYTF. The bases are TGTGCCAGCAGCTCCGCTGGGTGGACAGAATATGGCTACACCTTC. The chain couples TRBV27 to TRBJ1-2; matching of 6 bases hints at TRBD1 as the D gene. The germline V gene (reference sequence) provides CDR1 MNHEY and CDR2 SMNVEV. Deletion took 6 bases off V and 5 bases off J, with a span of 19 bases between the germline ends. The CDR3, cysteine through phenylalanine, is 15 amino acids long. Of the read, only the CDR3 DNA is kept; its 45 bases are in frame from base 1.